Presented here are 3 T cell receptor beta chains from one specimen sequenced in a study of shared clonotypes between healthy human individuals. Sequenced by immunoSEQ multiplex PCR; TCRdb stores in-frame clones only, minus some. The table has 400,000 to 550,000 clones, 79% seen once. Sample: PBMCs. Every receptor here comes from a woman in her forties in good health. Some clones in this sample may be carry-over from other donors' samples.

The chain has TRBV7-9 and TRBJ1-2, with 8 bases fitting TRBD1. CDR3 length: 16 residues. V was clipped by 1 base and J by 8 bases; unmatched bases: 12. Germline loops: CDR1 SEHNR, CDR2 FQNEAQ (reference sequence). The CDR3 DNA follows: TGTGCCAGCAGCTTAGATGGACAGGGAGGCGTCGGAGGCTACACCTTC. It specifies CASSLDGQGGVGGYTF.

This clone appeared a single time. The chain is built from TRBV18 and TRBJ2-1; D possibly corresponds to TRBD2 (6 bases). Germline loops: CDR1 KGHSH, CDR2 LQKENI. The CDR3 runs 14 residues. V lost 4 bases, J lost 8 bases, and 15 bases lay in between. The CDR3, as DNA: TGTGCCAGCTCACTCCTAGCGCGGACGGATGAGCAGTTCTTC. Protein product: CASSLLARTDEQFF.

In this sample, this clone turned up many times. This sample also contains other DNA sequences that code for the same CDR3. The chain joins TRBV28 to TRBJ2-7; unclear D gene. The CDR3 sequence is 13 residues long. V was pared by 4 bases and J by 0 bases, with 7 bases between. Germline lookup yields CDR1 MDHEN and CDR2 SYDVKM. The CDR3 nucleotides read TGTGCCAGCAGTTCTCTGAGCTCCTACGAGCAGTACTTC. Protein sequence: CASSSLSSYEQYF.